The 29 T cell receptor beta chains below were found in one sample sequenced in a study of T cells in Graves' hyperthyroidism and ophthalmopathy. The CDR3 regions of TCR beta were amplified from RNA transcripts. The study used the HTBI primer set for a first-round RT-PCR of the TCR CDR3. TCRdb called the multiplex PCR reads again in MiXCR, with one record for every CDR3 protein. The sample holds nearly 750,000 distinct CDR3 sequences; 35% are singletons and the top ten take around 30%. The sample comprised blood. The source of these receptors is a middle-aged woman with Graves' hyperthyroidism.

This clonotype was found many times. The V and J genes are TRBV29-1 and TRBJ2-7; D is tentatively TRBD1 or TRBD2 (5 bases each). This CDR3 spans 13 amino acids. CDR1 and CDR2 from the germline V gene are SQVTM and ANQGSEA. Trimming removed 6 bases at V and 2 bases at J, with 14 bases between. CDR3: CSVGRDGTYEQYF. CDR3 bases: TGCAGCGTCGGCCGGGACGGTACCTACGAGCAGTACTTC.

At least ten counts were recorded for this clonotype. This chain connects TRBV19 to TRBJ1-2, with unresolved D. The germline V gene has CDR1 LNHDA and CDR2 SQIVND (reference sequence). This CDR3 has 14 residues. Trimming took off 7 bases at V and 4 bases at J, with 16 bases between the two ends. The CDR3 DNA reads TGTGCCAGTACCAATTTCGACGGTTTCTATGGCTACACCTTC. The encoded protein is CASTNFDGFYGYTF.

Many counts were recorded for this clonotype. The chain uses TRBV10-3 and TRBJ2-7, with D hard to call. The CDR3 is made up of 11 amino acids. V lost 10 bases, J lost 4 bases, and 11 bases lay in between. The V gene's germline CDR1 is ENHRY and CDR2 SYGVKD. CDR3 amino acids: CATLETYEQYF. The CDR3 DNA reads TGTGCCACCTTAGAAACGTACGAGCAGTACTTC.

This clonotype was seen only a few times. This chain joins TRBV12-3 or TRBV12-4 and TRBJ2-6, with D unclear. The length of the CDR3 is 15 residues. Trimming took 8 bases from V and 1 from J, leaving 12 bases between them. For the CDR3, the DNA is TGTGCCAGCCGAGTCCCCGGATCTGGGGCCAACGTCCTGACTTTC. Residues: CASRVPGSGANVLTF.

This clonotype was detected only a few times. V and J are TRBV20-1 and TRBJ1-1; D remains unclear. Germline values: CDR1 DFQATT, CDR2 SNEGSKA (reference sequence). This CDR3 spans 13 amino acids. V shed 6 bases and J shed 1 base, with 12 bases lying between them. Here the CDR3 reads CSARTGWNTEAFF. The CDR3 coding sequence is TGCAGTGCACGGACGGGTTGGAACACTGAAGCTTTCTTT.

This clonotype was seen at least ten times. V and J are TRBV5-1 and TRBJ2-7; TRBD1 or TRBD2 may be the D gene (5 bases each). Trimming took 2 bases from V and 12 from J, leaving 21 bases between them. This CDR3 is built from 14 residues. Germline V gene data show CDR1 as SGHRS and CDR2 as YFSETQ. CDR3: CASSLQPSGPSPYF. CDR3 nucleotide sequence: TGCGCCAGCAGCTTACAACCCTCGGGACCCTCGCCGTACTTC.

The V gene is TRBV29-1, the J gene TRBJ2-3; the D gene is possibly TRBD1 (5 bases). Germline V gene data show CDR1 as SQVTM and CDR2 as ANQGSEA. Trimming removed 2 bases from V and 4 bases from J, with 10 bases in between. The CDR3 length is 13 residues. CDR3 in DNA: TGCAGCGTTGAACTCCAAGGGGCAGATACGCAGTATTTT. Its protein is CSVELQGADTQYF.

The chain employs TRBV19 and TRBJ2-7, with 10 bases that match TRBD1. V lost 0 bases and J lost 2; bases outside the gene matches: 7. This CDR3 region has 17 residues. Germline V gene data show CDR1 as LNHDA and CDR2 as SQIVND (reference sequence). CDR3 coding DNA: TGTGCCAGTAGTATAGATCGAGGACAGGGGGAGACCTACGAGCAGTACTTC. Translating it yields CASSIDRGQGETYEQYF.

This chain joins TRBV7-2 and TRBJ2-7; D remains unclear. Between the trimmed V and J ends, which lost 5 bases and 2 bases, there was a span of 22 bases. CDR3 length equals 17 residues. Germline V gene data show CDR1 as SGHTA and CDR2 as FQGNSA. The CDR3 protein is CASSAMLPGPGPYEQYF. The CDR3 DNA reads as TGTGCCAGCAGCGCCATGTTACCGGGTCCCGGGCCCTACGAGCAGTACTTC.

The chain employs TRBV10-3 and TRBJ2-7; TRBD1 or TRBD2 may be the D gene (5 bases each). The V end was cut by 4 bases, the J end by 7 bases, with 11 bases between. Looked up from germline, CDR1 is ENHRY and CDR2 is SYGVKD. This CDR3 comprises 12 residues. The CDR3: CAISGQRGEQYF. CDR3 bases: TGTGCCATCAGTGGCCAGAGGGGTGAGCAGTACTTC.

Note on this clonotype: At one end the junction does not follow the germline gene, possibly because of a read error. The rearrangement joins TRBV7-9 to TRBJ1-3, with D possibly TRBD1 on 6 matching bases. Germline CDR1 reads SEHNR; CDR2 reads FQNEAQ (reference sequence). This CDR3 is 16 amino acids long. CDR3 nucleotides: TGCGCCAGCAGCCATCCCTGGGGCCAAACAGGGCACACCATATATTTT. This translates into CASSHPWGQTGHTIYF.

The CDR3 DNA follows: TGTGCCAGCAGTTTATCGCCCAGGGTCTATGGCTACACCTTC. Its protein product is CASSLSPRVYGYTF. The chain couples TRBV7-9 to TRBJ1-2; the D gene is possibly TRBD1 (5 bases). The length of the CDR3 is 14 residues. Germline V CDR1 and CDR2: SEHNR, FQNEAQ (reference sequence). Between the trimmed V and J ends, which lost 6 bases and 4 bases, there was a span of 15 bases.

The chain is built from TRBV3-1 and TRBJ1-6; 9 bases are a match to TRBD1. The CDR3 runs to 16 residues. The V gene end was trimmed by 7 bases and the J gene end by 9 bases; junction bases not matched to a gene: 13. Germline CDR1 reads LGHDT; CDR2 reads YNNKEL (reference sequence). The CDR3 DNA reads as TGTGCCAGCACCCCGACAGAGGGACAGGGTGGTTCACCCCTCCACTTT. It specifies CASTPTEGQGGSPLHF.

Remarks on this clonotype: The final CDR3 position lacks the conserved phenylalanine or tryptophan, pointing to a likely read error. It is unclear where the CDR3 begins or ends on the DNA, so no DNA is shown, and the CDR3 is as TCRdb lists it. The chain combines TRBV12-3 or TRBV12-4 with TRBJ1-1; TRBD1, the table's D call, lacks a check against the DNA. The CDR3 region is 12 residues in length, termini included. CDR3 sequence: CASSTGTGHNVV.

This clonotype was detected only a few times. Relative to the germline gene, one junction end is altered; a read error may explain this. The chain recombines TRBV19 with TRBJ1-4; 10 nucleotides align to TRBD1. Germline V lookup: CDR1 LNHDA, CDR2 SQIVND (reference sequence). CDR3 size: 19 residues. The CDR3: CASSQPFRDRGRTNQKLFF. The DNA of the CDR3 is TGTGCCAGTAGCCAACCCTTCCGGGACAGGGGACGAACTAATCAAAAACTGTTTTTT.

The rearrangement joins TRBV15 to TRBJ1-1; no firm D call. Trimming took 3 bases from V and 0 from J, leaving 11 bases between them. This CDR3 is built from 15 residues. Germline-derived CDR1 and CDR2 are LNHNV and YYDKDF (reference sequence). The CDR3 loop reads CATSSGGPVNTEAFF. CDR3 nucleotides: TGTGCCACCAGCAGCGGCGGGCCGGTGAACACTGAAGCTTTCTTT.

V usage is TRBV29-1 and J usage is TRBJ2-7; tentative D call: TRBD2 (5 bases). Trimming left V 3 bases short and J 3 bases short, with 12 bases between. Germline V lookup: CDR1 SQVTM, CDR2 ANQGSEA. The CDR3 sequence is 13 residues long. The CDR3: CSVEDSGSYEQYF. The CDR3 DNA sequence: TGCAGCGTTGAGGATTCGGGGAGCTACGAGCAGTACTTC.

In this sample, this clonotype turned up many times. V usage is TRBV20-1 and J usage is TRBJ1-1; TRBD1 matches 7 bases. V trimming: 3 bases; J trimming: 5 bases; junction bases outside the gene matches: 6. Germline V gene data show CDR1 as DFQATT and CDR2 as SNEGSKA (reference sequence). CDR3 length equals 13 residues. The CDR3 spells CSASTGVGTEAFF. In DNA form, the CDR3 reads TGCAGTGCTAGTACAGGGGTAGGGACTGAAGCTTTCTTT.

This clonotype was observed a handful of times. The V gene is TRBV13, the J gene TRBJ1-1, with no clear D. This CDR3 comprises 13 residues. The V end lost 5 bases, the J end lost 1 base, and 8 bases lay between the germline ends. Germline CDR1 reads PRHDT; CDR2 reads FYEKMQ (reference sequence). The CDR3 here is CASSHRGNTEAFF. As DNA, the CDR3 is TGTGCCAGCAGCCACCGGGGGAACACTGAAGCTTTCTTT.

This clonotype has just one count. The chain uses TRBV6-2 or TRBV6-3 and TRBJ1-5, with TRBD1 as a possible D gene (6 bases). The CDR3 length is 16 residues. Germline CDR1 reads MNHEY; CDR2 reads SVGEGT. The germline V and J ends were trimmed by 7 bases and 0 bases, with 16 bases remaining between them. The CDR3 nucleotides read TGTGCCAGCAACGCCCCGGGACATTATAGCAATCAGCCCCAGCATTTT. Amino acids: CASNAPGHYSNQPQHF.

Details on this clonotype: Germline and junction disagree at one end, which may indicate a read error. This chain connects TRBV5-1 to TRBJ1-5; no clear D. The CDR3 is 15 amino acids. The germline CDR1 and CDR2 sequences are SGHRS and YFSETQ. CDR3 residues: CASSVGENGNQPQHF. As DNA, the CDR3 is TGTGCCAGTAGCGTAGGAGAGAATGGCAATCAGCCCCAGCATTTT.

This clonotype showed up many times. The CDR3 reads CASIQYTIYGYTF. In DNA form, the CDR3 reads TGTGCCAGCATCCAATACACGATCTATGGCTACACCTTC. V is TRBV7-9 and J is TRBJ1-2; D remains ambiguous. The CDR3 is 13 amino acids. Trimming took 7 bases from V and 4 from J, leaving 13 bases between them. Germline CDR1 is SEHNR and CDR2 is FQNEAQ (reference sequence).

There are many counts of this clonotype. V and J are TRBV9 and TRBJ1-5, with a tentative D call TRBD1 (5 bases). CDR1 is SGDLS, CDR2 YYNGEE, per germline. The CDR3 spans 16 residues. The V gene lost 3 bases and the J gene lost 2 bases, with 15 bases spanning the gap. The CDR3, as DNA: TGTGCCAGCAGCGCCGGTCGAGGGGATGGCAATCAGCCCCAGCATTTT. This encodes CASSAGRGDGNQPQHF.

The chain is built from TRBV4-1 and TRBJ2-5; D is unclear. The CDR3 loop spans 13 amino acids. V dropped 1 base and J dropped 5 bases, with 8 bases sitting between them. Germline V gives CDR1 MGHRA, CDR2 YSYEKL. CDR3 protein: CASSQVSGETQYF. In DNA, the CDR3 is TGCGCCAGCAGCCAAGTTTCGGGTGAGACCCAGTACTTC.

This clonotype has a handful of counts. This sequence joins TRBV24-1 and TRBJ1-5, with unresolved D. The CDR3 sequence is 14 residues long. The germline V gene has CDR1 KGHDR and CDR2 SFDVKD. V was shortened by 1 base and J by 3 bases, with 6 bases between the two germline ends. The CDR3 is CATSDFGSNQPQHF. The CDR3 DNA follows: TGTGCCACCAGTGATTTCGGGTCCAATCAGCCCCAGCATTTT.

This clonotype was detected only once. Being one base from a much bigger clone, this may be a read error. The V gene is TRBV7-2, the J gene TRBJ1-2; TRBD1 matches 7 bases. The CDR3 sequence is 15 residues long. Germline values: CDR1 SGHTA, CDR2 FQGNSA. V shed 5 bases and J 6 bases; nucleotides not matched to a gene: 12. The CDR3 here is CASSLTRQGGHGYTF. CDR3 DNA: TGTGCCAGCAGCCTTACCAGACAGGGTGGCCATGGCTACACCTTC. Filled out from reference TRBV7-2 and TRBJ1-2, the complete variable domain reads GAGVSQSPSNKVTEKGKDVELRCDPISGHTALYWYRQSLGQGLEFLIYFQGNSAPDKSGLPSDRFSAERTGGSVSTLTIQRTQQEDSAVYLCASSLTRQGGHGYTFGSGTRLTVV.

This rearrangement joins TRBV10-3 to TRBJ1-5, with 10 bases that match TRBD1. Looked up from germline, CDR1 is ENHRY and CDR2 is SYGVKD. The trim removed 8 bases at V and 5 bases at J, leaving 3 bases unmatched. This CDR3 region has 13 residues. CDR3 protein: CAIAGTGDQPQHF. In DNA form, the CDR3 reads TGTGCCATCGCCGGGACAGGGGATCAGCCCCAGCATTTT.

The chain employs TRBV6-6 and TRBJ1-1, with D perhaps TRBD1 (5 bases). This CDR3 contains 13 residues. Looked up from germline, CDR1 is MNHNY and CDR2 is SVGAGI (reference sequence). V lost 5 bases and J 3 bases, leaving 10 bases between the germline ends. CDR3 region: CASSRQKDTEAFF. The DNA of the CDR3 is TGTGCCAGCAGTAGACAGAAGGACACTGAAGCTTTCTTT.

This CDR3 reads CASSVVSGALHF. Here the CDR3 DNA reads TGTGCCAGCAGCGTAGTGTCAGGGGCCCTCCACTTT. The chain carries TRBV9 and TRBJ1-6; maybe TRBD1 (6 bases). Germline lookup yields CDR1 SGDLS and CDR2 YYNGEE. This CDR3 spans 12 amino acids. Trimming took 0 bases from V and 14 from J, leaving 9 bases between them.